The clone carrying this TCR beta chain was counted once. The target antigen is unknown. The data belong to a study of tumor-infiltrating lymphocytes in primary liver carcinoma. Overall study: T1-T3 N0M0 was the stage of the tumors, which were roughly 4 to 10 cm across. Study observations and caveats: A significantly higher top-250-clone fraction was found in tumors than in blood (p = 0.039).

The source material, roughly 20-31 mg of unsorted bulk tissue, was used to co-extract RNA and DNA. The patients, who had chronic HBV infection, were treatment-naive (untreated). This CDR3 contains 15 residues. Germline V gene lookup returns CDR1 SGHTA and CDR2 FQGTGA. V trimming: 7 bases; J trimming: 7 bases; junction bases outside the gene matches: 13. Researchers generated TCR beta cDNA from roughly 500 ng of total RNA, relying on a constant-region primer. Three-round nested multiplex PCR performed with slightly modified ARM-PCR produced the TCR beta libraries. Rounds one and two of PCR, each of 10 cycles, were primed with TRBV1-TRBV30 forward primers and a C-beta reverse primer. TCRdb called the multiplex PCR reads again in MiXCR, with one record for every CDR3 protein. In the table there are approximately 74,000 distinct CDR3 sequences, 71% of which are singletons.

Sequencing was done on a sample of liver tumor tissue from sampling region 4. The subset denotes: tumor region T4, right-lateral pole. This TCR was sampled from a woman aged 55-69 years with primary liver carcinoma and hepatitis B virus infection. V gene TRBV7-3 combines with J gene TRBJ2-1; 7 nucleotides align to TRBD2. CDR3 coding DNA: TGTGCCAGCATATTAACGCCGACTAGCCGAAATGAGCAGTTCTTC. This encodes CASILTPTSRNEQFF.